The 4 T cell receptor beta chains reported below all come from one sample, sequenced in a study of cytomegalovirus exposure and HLA in healthy donors. PCR primers comprised 60 Vbeta and 13 Jbeta primers. Some clones are missing from TCRdb's copy, which holds only in-frame ones; the method was immunoSEQ multiplex PCR. The data contain some 130,000 clones, roughly 78% of them singletons. The sample taken for sequencing was PBMCs. The receptor source for this set is a male donor in good health and CMV-seronegative.

This clone was detected only a few times. CDR3 residues: CASSPTRGAIQPQHF. CDR3 DNA: TGTGCCAGCAGCCCTACCCGGGGGGCAATTCAGCCCCAGCATTTT. The V call is TRBV6-5, the J call TRBJ1-5, with D possibly being TRBD1 (6 bases). The CDR3 has 15 residues. Trimming cost V 6 bases and J 6 bases, with 18 bases left between them. CDR1 and CDR2 (germline): MNHEY, SVGAGI.

The chain carries TRBV21-1 and TRBJ2-5; TRBD1, as called in the table, went unchecked against the DNA. TRBV21-1 is a pseudogene. The CDR3 consists of 14 residues. CDR3 DNA sequence: TGTGCCAGCAGAGGGACAGGGGGCCCAGAGACCCAGTACTTC. This translates into CASRGTGGPETQYF.

This sequence joins TRBV4-3 and TRBJ1-2; no definite D call. The CDR3 sequence is 14 residues long. Germline values: CDR1 LGHNA, CDR2 YSLEER. The germline V and J ends were trimmed by 0 bases and 4 bases, with 9 bases remaining between them. The CDR3: CASSQESGIYGYTF. The CDR3 DNA sequence: TGCGCCAGCAGCCAAGAAAGCGGGATCTATGGCTACACCTTC.

Of note for this clone: One end of the junction is discordant with germline, which a read error may explain. J is TRBJ2-1 and V is TRBV7-9; 13 nucleotides match TRBD2. This CDR3 region has 19 residues. Germline lookup yields CDR1 SEHNR and CDR2 FQNEAQ (reference sequence). CDR3 sequence: CSSSGSGTSGDRSYNEQFF. CDR3 DNA: TGTTCCAGCAGCGGCTCCGGGACTAGCGGGGACCGCTCCTACAATGAGCAGTTCTTC. The whole variable domain, remainder taken from reference TRBV7-9 and TRBJ2-1, is DTGVSQNPRHKITKRGQNVTFRCDPISEHNRLYWYRQTLGQGPEFLTYFQNEAQLEKSRLLSDRFSAERPKGSFSTLEIQRTEQGDSAMYLCSSSGSGTSGDRSYNEQFFGPGTRLTVL.